This T cell receptor beta chain was identified during a study of monozygotic twins with inflammatory bowel disease. Study findings and constraints: No discrimination was achieved between different T cell subtypes.

Reprocessing the 5' RACE reads, TCRdb reports a single entry for every CDR3 protein and omits DNA. In all, the sample yields 70,000 to 95,000 distinct CDR3 sequences. Looked up from germline, CDR1 is SGHRS and CDR2 is YFSETQ. This CDR3 contains 17 residues. Regarding this clonotype: Antigen specificity is unknown.

The sequencing sample was made of blood. The source of this sequence is a human donor with ulcerative colitis or Crohn's disease, or a healthy co-twin of an affected twin (not recorded which). The chain employs TRBV5-1 and TRBJ1-6; TCRdb proposes TRBD1, but this gene call is untestable without DNA. The chain's CDR3 is CASSSETRGRDKSPLHF.